This paragraph reports one T cell receptor (beta chain). Its antigen is undetermined. The sample is drawn from a study of identical twins. Each cDNA held unique molecular identifiers, and template switching gave it a universal primer site. TCRdb re-called the 5' RACE reads with MiXCR, one entry per CDR3 protein. In the table there are 300,000 to 400,000 distinct CDR3 sequences, roughly an eighth of which are singletons. Study results and caveats: The abundant beta clonotypes from cord blood had fewer insertions, and memory repertoires had none of this. Out-of-frame alpha sequences common to twins were enriched for low generation probability. Zero-insertion results could be subject to partial confounding by invariant MAIT and iNKT cells.

Germline V gene lookup returns CDR1 SEHNR and CDR2 FQNEAQ (reference sequence). With V trimmed by 5 bases and J by 7 bases, 9 bases remained unmatched. The CDR3 length is 15 residues. The same data also went into a second study, on yellow fever vaccine responses in identical twins.

The chain combines TRBV7-9 with TRBJ2-1, with 9 bases identical to TRBD1. The origin of this receptor is a young woman in good health. The sample consisted of CD8+ T cells sorted from blood. CDR3 residues: CASSVTQGARNEQFF. The CDR3 DNA follows: TGTGCCAGCAGCGTAACACAGGGGGCAAGGAATGAGCAGTTCTTC.